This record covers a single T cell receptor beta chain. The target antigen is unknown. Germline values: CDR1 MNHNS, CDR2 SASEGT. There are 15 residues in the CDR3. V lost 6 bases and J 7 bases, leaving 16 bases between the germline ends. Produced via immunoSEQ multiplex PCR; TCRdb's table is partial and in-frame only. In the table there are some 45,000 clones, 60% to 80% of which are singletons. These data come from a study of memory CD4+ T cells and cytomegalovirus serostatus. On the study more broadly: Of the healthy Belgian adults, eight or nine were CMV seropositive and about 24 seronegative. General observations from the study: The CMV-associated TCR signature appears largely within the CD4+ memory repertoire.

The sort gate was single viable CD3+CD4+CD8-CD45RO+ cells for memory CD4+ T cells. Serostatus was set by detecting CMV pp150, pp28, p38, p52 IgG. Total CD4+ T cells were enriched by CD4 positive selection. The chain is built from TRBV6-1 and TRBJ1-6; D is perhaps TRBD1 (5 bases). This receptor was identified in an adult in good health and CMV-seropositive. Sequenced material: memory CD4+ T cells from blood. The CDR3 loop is CASRAPQGENSPLHF. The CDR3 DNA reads TGTGCCAGCAGAGCGCCTCAGGGAGAGAATTCACCCCTCCACTTT.